This T cell receptor (beta chain) was captured in a study of spatial heterogeneity in lung cancer. Turning to the study itself: TCR transcript abundance in tumor regions was strongly correlated with the T cell module score obtained from matched bulk RNA-seq. For the average unique TCR and UMI combination, more than eight occurrences appeared in raw reads. Study outcomes and limitations: Higher tumor mutation counts went along with higher counts of expanded intratumoral alpha and beta TCRs. The study found that ubiquitous and regional expanded TCR counts tracked ubiquitous and regional nonsynonymous mutations, respectively.

Indicated time point: sample taken at primary tumor resection. TCRdb ran MiXCR on the 5' RACE reads and lists one entry per CDR3 protein. The table includes roughly 5,300 distinct CDR3 sequences, roughly 8% detected once. V was clipped by 4 bases and J by 0 bases, with 11 bases between them. The CDR3 length is 15 residues. CDR1 is MDHEN, CDR2 SYDVKM, per germline. This clonotype is medium-sized within its sample. Its target is unknown. This TCR was recovered from a female donor with early-stage non-small cell lung cancer. The sample was lung tumor tissue, taken at surgery. This chain links TRBV28 with TRBJ2-3; unclear D gene. CDR3 DNA: TGTGCCAGCAGTTCGCGGACGCCTAGCACAGATACGCAGTATTTT. Its translation: CASSSRTPSTDTQYF.